The T cell receptor beta chain described here comes from a study of shared clonotypes between healthy human individuals (dated by TCRdb to 2020 to 2021). For context, the study as a whole: A couple of women and a few men aged 18 to 49 years were included in the cohort. Blood TCR repertoires of five healthy adults were deeply sequenced to estimate repertoire size and the extent of clonotype sharing between individuals. To increase sequencing depth and limit assay-specific biases, different laboratories used diverse techniques to prepare libraries and sequence TCR repertoires. Between about 0.8 and 9.5 billion PBMCs per donor were obtained by leukapheresis. Study-wide conclusions, independent of this receptor: Because the study included only a small number of donors, the genetic and exposure-history diversity represented was limited. Based on pairwise subsampling, the degree of clonotype sharing among donors was expected to be affected by sequencing depth. Sampling was restricted to blood, and TCR repertoires in tissues likely differ from the TCR repertoires found in blood.

The donors were healthy, HIV-negative adults who had no recently reported acute infections or vaccinations. Every donor was a Caucasian adult residing in Nashville, Tennessee, USA. For unsorted samples, tens of millions of PBMCs were counted and genomic DNA was extracted with the QIAamp DNA Blood Mini kit. Blood was obtained by leukapheresis, after which PBMCs were separated by Ficoll-Histopaque density gradient centrifugation and cryopreserved in liquid nitrogen vapor phase. Trimmed from V: 3 bases; trimmed from J: 0 bases; junction bases lacking a gene match: 14. CDR1 and CDR2 are drawn from the germline V gene: MDHEN, SYDVKM. The CDR3, cysteine through phenylalanine, is 18 amino acids long. The DNA shown is the 54-base CDR3, in frame from base 1. TCR CDR3 regions were amplified from genomic DNA by multiplex PCR using the deep immunoSEQ assay. Extracted genomic DNA from each cell subset was spread evenly across all wells of several immunoSEQ 96-well plates, with each plate serving as a replicate. For unsorted PBMC, around 0.3 ug genomic DNA, equal to 30,000 or so T cell genomes, was loaded into each replicate PCR. Unsorted PBMC genomic DNA was sequenced across ten immunoSEQ deep assay plates. The purified libraries were quantified using a Qubit 3.0 fluorometer, sized with a Bioanalyzer 2100, and then quantified again using the KAPA Library Quantification kit. Every immunoSEQ 96-well plate was sequenced on a separate single-read 150-cycle Illumina NextSeq 550 flow cell. The source study handled its data this way. Because only junctional sequences without quality scores were contained in the immunoSEQ output, filtering matching that applied to full-length reads could not be performed. To assign V/J genes and CDR3, sequences were annotated using PyIR, a Python wrapper for IgBLAST v1.9, with IMGT germline references. Reads were removed for weak V/J assignments (E-value above 1e-6), missing CDR3, stop codons, out-of-frame junctions, or ambiguous translated residues. V3J clonotypes were defined as sequences sharing an identical inferred V gene, J gene, and CDR3 amino acid sequence. To compute the percentage overlap between repertoires, the number of shared unique clonotypes was divided by the size of the smaller repertoire. Repertoire richness was assessed with RTK rarefaction, the Chao1 estimator, and Recon v2.1 estimates of unobserved clonotypes. Held by TCRdb, this immuneACCESS table contains in-frame sequences only and omits some clones. Under half of the omission traces to an unresolved V gene where checked; the cause of the rest is unknown. For V, J and clone size, that table is used; D and trimming come from the DNA. Here the sample has roughly 500,000 clones; 65% to 85% occur a single time. The top ten clonotypes cover 9.5% to 15% of the sample.

Of note for this clone: It lacks a known antigen. Base quality data are lacking; no much larger clone is found one base away.

The specimen was PBMCs. This sequence was found in a woman between 35 and 50 years old in good health. Some clones in this sample may be carry-over from other donors' samples. Recombination connected TRBV28 to TRBJ2-7; 7 central bases correspond to TRBD2. The nucleotides are TGTGCCAGCAGTTTTTTGAAAGGTAGCGGGCCTAGCTCCTACGAGCAGTACTTC. Translation gives CASSFLKGSGPSSYEQYF.